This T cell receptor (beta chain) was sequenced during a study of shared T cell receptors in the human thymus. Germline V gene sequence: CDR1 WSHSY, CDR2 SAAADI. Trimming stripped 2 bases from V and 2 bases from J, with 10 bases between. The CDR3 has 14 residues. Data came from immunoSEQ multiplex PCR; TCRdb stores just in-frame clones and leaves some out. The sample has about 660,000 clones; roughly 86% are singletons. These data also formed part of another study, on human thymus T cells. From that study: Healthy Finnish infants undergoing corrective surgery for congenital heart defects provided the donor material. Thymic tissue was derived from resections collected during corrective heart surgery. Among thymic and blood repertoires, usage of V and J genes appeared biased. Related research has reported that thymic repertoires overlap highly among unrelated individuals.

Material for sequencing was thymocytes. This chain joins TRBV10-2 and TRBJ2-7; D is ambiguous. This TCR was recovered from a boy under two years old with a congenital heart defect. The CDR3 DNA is TGCGCCAGCAGTGAGCCGCAGGTTACCTACGAGCAGTACTTC. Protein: CASSEPQVTYEQYF.